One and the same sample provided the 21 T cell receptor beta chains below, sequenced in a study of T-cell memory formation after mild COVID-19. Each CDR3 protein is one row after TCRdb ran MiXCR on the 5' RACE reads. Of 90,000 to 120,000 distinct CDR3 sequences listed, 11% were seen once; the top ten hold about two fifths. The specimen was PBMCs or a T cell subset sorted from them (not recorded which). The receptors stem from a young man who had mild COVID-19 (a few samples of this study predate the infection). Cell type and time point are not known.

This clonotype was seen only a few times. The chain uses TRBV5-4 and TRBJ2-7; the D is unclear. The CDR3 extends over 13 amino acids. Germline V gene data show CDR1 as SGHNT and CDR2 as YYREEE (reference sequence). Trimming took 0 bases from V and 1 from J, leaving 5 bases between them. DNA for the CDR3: TGTGCCAGCAGCTTGGACCGTTCCTACGAGCAGTACTTC. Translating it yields CASSLDRSYEQYF.

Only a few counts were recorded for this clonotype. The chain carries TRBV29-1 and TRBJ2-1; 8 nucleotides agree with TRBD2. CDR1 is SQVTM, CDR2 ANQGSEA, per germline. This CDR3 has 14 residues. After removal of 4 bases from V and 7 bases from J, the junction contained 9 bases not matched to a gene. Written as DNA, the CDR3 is TGCAGCGTTGTTGCACTAGCGGACGGGAATGAGCAGTTCTTC. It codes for CSVVALADGNEQFF.

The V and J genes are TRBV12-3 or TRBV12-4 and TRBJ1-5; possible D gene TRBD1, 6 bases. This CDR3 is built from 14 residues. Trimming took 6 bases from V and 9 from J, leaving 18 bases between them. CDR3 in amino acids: CASSLGGGMMPQHF. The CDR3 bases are TGTGCCAGCAGCCTGGGGGGCGGGATGATGCCCCAGCATTTT.

CDR3 residues: CASSLTLYPYEQYF. The CDR3 DNA reads TGTGCCAGCAGCTTGACCCTATACCCCTACGAGCAGTACTTC. The chain is built from TRBV7-2 and TRBJ2-7; D uncertain. The ends were cut back, 3 bases at V and 2 bases at J, with 11 bases in the middle. Germline lookup yields CDR1 SGHTA and CDR2 FQGNSA. The CDR3 runs to 14 residues. Combining the CDR3 with reference TRBV7-2 and TRBJ2-7 gives the whole variable domain GAGVSQSPSNKVTEKGKDVELRCDPISGHTALYWYRQSLGQGLEFLIYFQGNSAPDKSGLPSDRFSAERTGGSVSTLTIQRTQQEDSAVYLCASSLTLYPYEQYFGPGTRLTVT.

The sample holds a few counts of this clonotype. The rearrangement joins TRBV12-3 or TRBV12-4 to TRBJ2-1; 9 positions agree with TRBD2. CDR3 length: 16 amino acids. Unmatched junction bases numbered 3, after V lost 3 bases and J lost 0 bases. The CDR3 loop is CASSLGGGVSYNEQFF. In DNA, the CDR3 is TGTGCCAGCAGTTTGGGCGGGGGGGTCTCCTACAATGAGCAGTTCTTC.

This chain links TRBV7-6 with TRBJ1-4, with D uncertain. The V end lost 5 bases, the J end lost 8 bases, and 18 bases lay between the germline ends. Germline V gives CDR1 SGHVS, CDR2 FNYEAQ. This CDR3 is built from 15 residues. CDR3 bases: TGTGCCAGCAGCCCCACGGAGGTATTTAGCGAAAAACTGTTTTTT. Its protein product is CASSPTEVFSEKLFF.

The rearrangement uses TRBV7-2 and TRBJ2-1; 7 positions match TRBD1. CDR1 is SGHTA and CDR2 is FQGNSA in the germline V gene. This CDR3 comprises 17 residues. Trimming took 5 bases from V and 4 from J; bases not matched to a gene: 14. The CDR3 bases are TGTGCCAGCAGCCCACGAGTCTACAGGGGTCCTTACAATGAGCAGTTCTTC. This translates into CASSPRVYRGPYNEQFF. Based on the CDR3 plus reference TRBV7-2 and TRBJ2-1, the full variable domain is GAGVSQSPSNKVTEKGKDVELRCDPISGHTALYWYRQSLGQGLEFLIYFQGNSAPDKSGLPSDRFSAERTGGSVSTLTIQRTQQEDSAVYLCASSPRVYRGPYNEQFFGPGTRLTVL.

CDR3 bases: TGTGCCAGCAGTTTATACCATGAGCAGTTCTTC. Translation gives CASSLYHEQFF. V and J are TRBV12-3 or TRBV12-4 and TRBJ2-1; D ambiguous. This CDR3 comprises 11 residues. Deletions cut 2 bases from V and 8 bases from J, with 4 bases between.

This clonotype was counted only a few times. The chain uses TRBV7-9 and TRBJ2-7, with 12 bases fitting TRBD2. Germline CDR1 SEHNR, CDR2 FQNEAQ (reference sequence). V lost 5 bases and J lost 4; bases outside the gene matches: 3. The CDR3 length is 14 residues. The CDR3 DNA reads TGTGCCAGCAGCCCTAGCGGGGGGGCTTACGAGCAGTACTTC. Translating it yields CASSPSGGAYEQYF.

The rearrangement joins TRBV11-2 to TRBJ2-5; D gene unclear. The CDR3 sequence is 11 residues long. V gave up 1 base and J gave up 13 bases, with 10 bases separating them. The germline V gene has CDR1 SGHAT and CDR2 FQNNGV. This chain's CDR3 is CASSLGMVLYF. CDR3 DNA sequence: TGTGCCAGCAGCTTAGGTATGGTTCTGTACTTC.

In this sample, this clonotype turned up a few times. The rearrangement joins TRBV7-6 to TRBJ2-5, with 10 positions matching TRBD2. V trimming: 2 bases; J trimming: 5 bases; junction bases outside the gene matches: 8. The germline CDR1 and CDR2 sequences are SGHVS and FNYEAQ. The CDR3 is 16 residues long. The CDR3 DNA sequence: TGTGCCAGCAGCTTACGGGCTAGCGGGAGCGAGGAGACCCAGTACTTC. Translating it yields CASSLRASGSEETQYF.

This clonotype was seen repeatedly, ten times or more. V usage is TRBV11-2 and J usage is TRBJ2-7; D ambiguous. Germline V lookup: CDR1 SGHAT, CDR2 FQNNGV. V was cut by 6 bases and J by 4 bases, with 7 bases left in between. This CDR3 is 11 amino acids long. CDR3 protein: CASRDRYEQYF. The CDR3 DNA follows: TGTGCCAGCAGGGATCGGTACGAGCAGTACTTC.

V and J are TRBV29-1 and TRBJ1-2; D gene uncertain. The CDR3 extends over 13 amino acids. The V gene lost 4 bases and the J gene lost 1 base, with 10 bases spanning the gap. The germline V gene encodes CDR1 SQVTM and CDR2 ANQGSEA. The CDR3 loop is CSVVVVGNYGYTF. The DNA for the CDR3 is TGCAGCGTTGTCGTTGTGGGTAACTATGGCTACACCTTC.

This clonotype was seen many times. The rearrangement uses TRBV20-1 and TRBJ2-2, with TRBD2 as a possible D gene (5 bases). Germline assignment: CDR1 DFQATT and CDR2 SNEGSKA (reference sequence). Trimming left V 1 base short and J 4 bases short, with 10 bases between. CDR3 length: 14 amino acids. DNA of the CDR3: TGCAGTGCTAGAGGTTTCGAGGGCACCGGGGAGCTGTTTTTT. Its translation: CSARGFEGTGELFF.

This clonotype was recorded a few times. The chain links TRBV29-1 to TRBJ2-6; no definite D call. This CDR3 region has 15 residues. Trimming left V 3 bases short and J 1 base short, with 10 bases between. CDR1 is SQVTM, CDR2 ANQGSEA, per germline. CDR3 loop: CSVEMGLSGANVLTF. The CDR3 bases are TGCAGCGTTGAGATGGGCTTATCTGGGGCCAACGTCCTGACTTTC. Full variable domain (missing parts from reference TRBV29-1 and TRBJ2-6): SAVISQKPSRDICQRGTSLTIQCQVDSQVTMMFWYRQQPGQSLTLIATANQGSEATYESGFVIDKFPISRPNLTFSTLTVSNMSPEDSSIYLCSVEMGLSGANVLTFGAGSRLTVL.

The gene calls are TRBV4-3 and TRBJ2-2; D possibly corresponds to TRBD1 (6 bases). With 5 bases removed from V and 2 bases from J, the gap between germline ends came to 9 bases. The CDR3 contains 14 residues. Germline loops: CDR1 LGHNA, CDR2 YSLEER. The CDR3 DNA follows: TGCGCCAGCAGCGCGGACAGAAACACCGGGGAGCTGTTTTTT. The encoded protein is CASSADRNTGELFF.

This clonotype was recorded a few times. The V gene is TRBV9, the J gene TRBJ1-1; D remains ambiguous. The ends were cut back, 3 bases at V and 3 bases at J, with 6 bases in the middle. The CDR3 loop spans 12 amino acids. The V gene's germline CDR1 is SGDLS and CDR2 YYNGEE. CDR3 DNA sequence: TGTGCCAGCAGCGGAGTGTACACTGAAGCTTTCTTT. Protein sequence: CASSGVYTEAFF.

The CDR3 DNA reads as TGTGCCTGGACCTTCAGGGATGAGCAGTTCTTC. The encoded protein is CAWTFRDEQFF. The chain couples TRBV30 to TRBJ2-1; maybe TRBD1 (5 bases). CDR1 is GTSNPN, CDR2 SVGIG, per germline (reference sequence). This CDR3 is 11 amino acids long. Trimming pared 4 bases from V and 8 bases from J, leaving 9 bases between.

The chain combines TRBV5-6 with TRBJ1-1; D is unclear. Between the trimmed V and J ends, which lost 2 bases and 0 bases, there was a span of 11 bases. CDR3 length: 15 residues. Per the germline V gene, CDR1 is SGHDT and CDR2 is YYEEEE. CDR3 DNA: TGTGCCAGCAGCTTTCCGGGAGCTATGAACACTGAAGCTTTCTTT. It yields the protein CASSFPGAMNTEAFF.

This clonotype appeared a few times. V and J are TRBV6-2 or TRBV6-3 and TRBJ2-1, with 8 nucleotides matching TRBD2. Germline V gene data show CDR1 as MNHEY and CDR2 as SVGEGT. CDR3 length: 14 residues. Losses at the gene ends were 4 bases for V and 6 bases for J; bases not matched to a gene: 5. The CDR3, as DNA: TGTGCCAGCAGTTTACGCGGGGGGATCAATGAGCAGTTCTTC. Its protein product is CASSLRGGINEQFF.

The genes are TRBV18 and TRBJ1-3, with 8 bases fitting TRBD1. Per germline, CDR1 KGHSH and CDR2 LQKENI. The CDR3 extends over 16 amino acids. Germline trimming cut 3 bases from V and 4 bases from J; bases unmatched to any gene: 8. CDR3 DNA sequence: TGTGCCAGCTCACCCGAGGACAGGGAAACCGGAAACACCATATATTTT. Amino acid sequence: CASSPEDRETGNTIYF. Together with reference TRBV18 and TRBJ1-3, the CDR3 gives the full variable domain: NAGVMQNPRHLVRRRGQEARLRCSPMKGHSHVYWYRQLPEEGLKFMVYLQKENIIDESGMPKERFSAEFPKEGPSILRIQQVVRGDSAAYFCASSPEDRETGNTIYFGEGSWLTVV.